One and the same sample provided the 9 T cell receptor beta chains below, sequenced in a study of cytotoxic CD8 clonotypes in ibrutinib-treated CLL (dated by TCRdb to the early 2020s). Preparation of the library involved the immunoSEQ multiplex PCR assay. The source is immuneACCESS, and TCRdb retained only in-frame sequences with V and J called. Part of the clones is not carried over; for the studies checked, unresolved V genes explain less than half of this, and the remainder is unexplained. The sample records 250,000 to 350,000 clones, less than 85% of which are singletons. The biggest ten clones account for around 5.3% of the sample. The time point tag for this specimen amounts to: progressive disease on ibrutinib. The starting material was PBMCs, obtained at disease progression, from a patient treated with ibrutinib. These receptors all come from a human donor with chronic lymphocytic leukemia.

The genes are TRBV9 and TRBJ1-2; 9 nucleotides match TRBD1. The CDR3 runs to 17 residues. Trimming removed 3 bases from V and 7 bases from J; junction bases left unmatched: 16. CDR1 is SGDLS and CDR2 is YYNGEE in the germline V gene. This chain's CDR3 is CASSARTGEGRTTGYTF. CDR3 nucleotides: TGTGCCAGCAGCGCACGGACAGGGGAGGGACGTACGACTGGCTACACCTTC.

The chain links TRBV29-1 to TRBJ1-2, with D unresolved. Trimming cost V 2 bases and J 4 bases, with 17 bases left between them. CDR1 and CDR2 (germline): SQVTM, ANQGSEA. This CDR3 is built from 15 residues. Written as DNA, the CDR3 is TGCAGCGTTGAATCGGGGAGGGCTCGGGGCTATGGCTACACCTTC. The encoded protein is CSVESGRARGYGYTF.

This clone was counted between two and nine times. This chain connects TRBV4-1 to TRBJ1-6, with D maybe TRBD1 (5 bases). V lost 4 bases and J lost 2, with 12 bases in between. Germline V gene lookup returns CDR1 MGHRA and CDR2 YSYEKL. The CDR3 has 16 residues. CDR3 nucleotide sequence: TGCGCCAGCAGCCCCGGGGCCGAGCCCTATAATTCACCCCTCCACTTT. Residues: CASSPGAEPYNSPLHF.

This clone was observed a few times. The V call is TRBV4-1, the J call TRBJ1-1, with no clear D. CDR1 and CDR2 (germline): MGHRA, YSYEKL. V was cut by 4 bases and J by 5 bases, with 17 bases left in between. The CDR3 loop spans 15 amino acids. The DNA of the CDR3 is TGCGCCAGCAGCCCCATCACGGGCCGCCCTACTGAAGCTTTCTTT. This encodes CASSPITGRPTEAFF.

This rearrangement joins TRBV18 to TRBJ1-2; D is undetermined. The V gene lost 4 bases and the J gene lost 7 bases, with 16 bases spanning the gap. The CDR3 runs to 14 residues. Germline CDR1 and CDR2: KGHSH and LQKENI. The chain's CDR3 is CASSRGGSFVGYTF. CDR3 nucleotide sequence: TGTGCCAGCTCACGAGGAGGGAGCTTCGTTGGCTACACCTTC.

This clone was recorded a few times. The gene calls are TRBV19 and TRBJ2-7; no clear D. CDR3 length equals 14 residues. The V gene's germline CDR1 is LNHDA and CDR2 SQIVND (reference sequence). With 8 bases removed from V and 0 bases from J, the gap between germline ends came to 14 bases. The CDR3 here is CASAKSGNSYEQYF. DNA of the CDR3: TGTGCCAGTGCCAAATCGGGCAACTCCTACGAGCAGTACTTC.

This clone was seen just once. The chain joins TRBV29-1 to TRBJ2-5; possibly TRBD1 or TRBD2 for D (5 bases each). CDR1 and CDR2 (germline): SQVTM, ANQGSEA. The CDR3 consists of 12 residues. V was trimmed by 4 bases and J by 5 bases, leaving 11 bases between them. The CDR3 reads CSVVEGKETQYF. CDR3 DNA sequence: TGCAGCGTTGTAGAGGGGAAGGAGACCCAGTACTTC.

The chain couples TRBV27 to TRBJ1-1; the D is unclear. The V and J ends lost 2 bases and 1 base respectively, with 8 bases between them. Germline V gives CDR1 MNHEY, CDR2 SMNVEV (reference sequence). The CDR3 sequence is 14 residues long. The CDR3 nucleotides are TGTGCCAGCAGTTTAGTATGGTCGAACACTGAAGCTTTCTTT. Protein sequence: CASSLVWSNTEAFF.

This rearrangement joins TRBV2 to TRBJ1-4; D possibly corresponds to TRBD1 (5 bases). CDR3 size: 18 residues. Germline CDR1 reads SNHLY; CDR2 reads FYNNEI. Trimming stripped 0 bases from V and 0 bases from J, with 14 bases between. This CDR3 reads CASSEALPGRTTNEKLFF. In DNA form, the CDR3 reads TGTGCCAGCAGTGAAGCGCTTCCGGGACGGACAACTAATGAAAAACTGTTTTTT.